These 26 T cell receptor beta chains share one sample of origin, sequenced in a study of human T cells and chemical hapten exposure. MiXCR, run by TCRdb on the RACE reads, gives a single entry per CDR3 protein. The sample carries approximately 340,000 distinct CDR3 sequences, 5.5% to 8% recorded once. Time point indicated: patch test 1, 2 weeks after DPC sensitization. The treatment denotes: therapeutic diphenylcyclopropenone sensitization with weekly scalp DPC. Material: whole blood, obtained in connection with sensitization to the hapten diphenylcyclopropenone (DPC). These receptors all stem from a woman in her late teens or twenties with alopecia areata. Some clones in this sample may be carry-over from other donors' samples.

The chain recombines TRBV7-9 with TRBJ2-7, with TRBD1 matching over 9 bases. The CDR3 runs to 15 residues. With 4 bases clipped from V and 0 bases from J, the junction kept 4 bases outside the gene matches. The V gene's germline CDR1 is SEHNR and CDR2 FQNEAQ (reference sequence). The CDR3 sequence is CASSSRDRASYEQYF. The CDR3 coding sequence is TGTGCCAGCAGCTCTCGGGACAGGGCCTCCTACGAGCAGTACTTC.

The CDR3 region has the DNA TGTGCCACCAGCAGAGATAGTCGGACAGTTGGGATGAGAGGCTATAGCAATCAGCCCCAGCATTTT. Amino acids: CATSRDSRTVGMRGYSNQPQHF. V gene TRBV15 combines with J gene TRBJ1-5, with D tentatively TRBD1 (6 bases). The CDR3 contains 22 residues. Germline loops: CDR1 LNHNV, CDR2 YYDKDF (reference sequence). The germline V and J ends were trimmed by 0 bases and 0 bases, with 27 bases remaining between them.

This clonotype was seen only a few times. The chain combines TRBV5-6 with TRBJ2-3, with 7 positions matching TRBD2. The trim removed 1 base at V and 0 bases at J, leaving 8 bases unmatched. CDR3 length equals 17 residues. Germline assignment: CDR1 SGHDT and CDR2 YYEEEE. CDR3 nucleotides: TGTGCCAGCAGCTTGCGACTACTAGCGTCTAGCACAGATACGCAGTATTTT. It codes for CASSLRLLASSTDTQYF.

This clonotype has a count of ten or more. V gene TRBV12-3 or TRBV12-4 combines with J gene TRBJ2-1; D not resolved. This CDR3 is 13 amino acids long. With 7 bases removed from V and 5 bases from J, the gap between germline ends came to 12 bases. CDR3: CASNPDGNNEQFF. CDR3 DNA: TGTGCCAGCAACCCGGACGGAAACAATGAGCAGTTCTTC.

This clonotype occurred many times. CDR3 coding DNA: TGTGCCAGCAGCTTAACGGCCAGCGGGGGAGACGGGGAGCTGTTTTTT. This sequence encodes CASSLTASGGDGELFF. This chain links TRBV7-3 with TRBJ2-2, with TRBD2 matching over 8 bases. Per the germline V gene, CDR1 is SGHTA and CDR2 is FQGTGA. This CDR3 is 16 amino acids long. V shed 0 bases, J shed 7 bases, and the junction held 7 bases outside the gene matches.

This clonotype was observed many times. The V and J genes are TRBV4-2 and TRBJ2-3; TRBD2 matches at 7 bases. Per germline, CDR1 LGHNA and CDR2 YNFKEQ. The CDR3 is made up of 16 amino acids. Trimming cost V 1 base and J 0 bases; bases outside gene matches: 4. CDR3 loop: CASSQAAGPSTDTQYF. CDR3 DNA: TGTGCCAGCAGCCAAGCAGCGGGACCCAGCACAGATACGCAGTATTTT.

This clonotype showed up just a few times. The chain has TRBV7-8 and TRBJ1-2; TRBD1 matches at 8 bases. The CDR3 is 13 amino acids. Germline CDR1 is SGHVS and CDR2 is FQNEAQ. V lost 4 bases to trimming and J lost 8 bases; unmatched junction nucleotides: 6. The CDR3 sequence is CASSSQDRDGYTF. The CDR3 DNA follows: TGTGCCAGCAGCTCCCAGGACAGGGACGGCTACACCTTC.

The rearrangement joins TRBV6-2 or TRBV6-3 to TRBJ2-1, with 10 bases identical to TRBD2. Germline V gives CDR1 MNHEY, CDR2 SVGEGT. This CDR3 has 14 amino acids. The V and J ends lost 8 bases and 6 bases, in that order; junction bases with no gene match: 7. DNA for the CDR3: TGTGCCAGCGCGAGCGGGGGGGCCATCAATGAGCAGTTCTTC. It is translated as CASASGGAINEQFF.

This clonotype was seen ten or more times. The chain combines TRBV12-3 or TRBV12-4 with TRBJ2-1; tentatively, D is TRBD1 (6 bases). CDR3 length: 14 residues. V was pared by 1 base and J by 7 bases, with 11 bases between. CDR3 DNA sequence: TGTGCCAGCAGTTTAGGACAGGCGCTTAATGAGCAGTTCTTC. This sequence encodes CASSLGQALNEQFF.

This clonotype was seen a handful of times. The chain couples TRBV4-3 to TRBJ2-3; a possible D gene is TRBD2 (6 bases). The germline V gene has CDR1 LGHNA and CDR2 YSLEER. The CDR3 runs to 13 residues. Trimming took off 0 bases at V and 14 bases at J, with 15 bases between the two ends. CDR3 loop: CASSQDRTTPAYF. The DNA for the CDR3 is TGCGCCAGCAGCCAAGATAGGACTACCCCGGCGTATTTT.

The rearrangement joins TRBV5-1 to TRBJ1-6; D is unresolved. The V end was cut by 10 bases, the J end by 9 bases, with 26 bases between. Germline V gene lookup returns CDR1 SGHRS and CDR2 YFSETQ. This CDR3 is built from 16 residues. CDR3 in amino acids: CASRWYMTDGGSPLHF. CDR3 coding DNA: TGCGCCTCGCGTTGGTATATGACGGACGGAGGTTCACCCCTCCACTTT. The full variable domain, completed using reference TRBV5-1 and TRBJ1-6, is KAGVTQTPRYLIKTRGQQVTLSCSPISGHRSVSWYQQTPGQGLQFLFEYFSETQRNKGNFPGRFSGRQFSNSRSEMNVSTLELGDSALYLCASRWYMTDGGSPLHFGNGTRLTVT.

This clonotype was seen a handful of times. The chain recombines TRBV27 with TRBJ2-7; 7 bases line up with TRBD2. V dropped 6 bases and J dropped 3; count of bases not matched to a gene: 8. The CDR3 runs to 14 residues. Germline loops: CDR1 MNHEY, CDR2 SMNVEV (reference sequence). The CDR3 bases are TGTGCCAGCAGGTCTCAGGGAGGGATCTACGAGCAGTACTTC. Protein: CASRSQGGIYEQYF.

The genes are TRBV12-3 or TRBV12-4 and TRBJ1-4; no firm D call. The CDR3 loop spans 14 amino acids. The V and J ends lost 5 bases and 1 base respectively, with 8 bases between them. The CDR3 loop reads CASSQRITNEKLFF. The CDR3 DNA sequence: TGTGCCAGCAGTCAGAGGATAACTAATGAAAAACTGTTTTTT.

V is TRBV7-9 and J is TRBJ1-1; maybe TRBD1 (6 bases). The CDR3 spans 16 residues. Germline lookup yields CDR1 SEHNR and CDR2 FQNEAQ (reference sequence). Trimming shortened V by 2 bases and J by 3 bases, and 16 bases separated the two germline ends. CDR3: CASSLSRWQGHTEAFF. The CDR3 DNA is TGTGCCAGCAGCTTAAGTCGGTGGCAGGGGCACACTGAAGCTTTCTTT.

The V call is TRBV2, the J call TRBJ1-3; D not resolved. CDR1 and CDR2 from the germline V gene are SNHLY and FYNNEI. V lost 0 bases to trimming and J lost 4 bases, with 1 base between them. The CDR3 length is 12 residues. The CDR3 loop reads CASSEAGNTIYF. CDR3 nucleotides: TGTGCCAGCAGTGAAGCCGGAAACACCATATATTTT.

This clonotype was seen repeatedly, ten times or more. This CDR3 reads CASSPRVVSTDTQYF. CDR3 DNA: TGTGCCAGCAGCCCCAGGGTTGTTTCCACAGATACGCAGTATTTT. This rearrangement joins TRBV12-3 or TRBV12-4 to TRBJ2-3; D perhaps matches TRBD1 (5 bases). The V and J ends lost 6 bases and 2 bases respectively, with 15 bases between them. The CDR3 has 15 residues.

This clonotype was counted many times. The chain couples TRBV5-4 to TRBJ2-6; D unclear. There are 15 residues in the CDR3. The germline V gene encodes CDR1 SGHNT and CDR2 YYREEE (reference sequence). Trimming cost V 1 base and J 2 bases, with 7 bases left between them. The CDR3 DNA reads as TGTGCCAGCAGCTTGACATCGACTGGGGCCAACGTCCTGACTTTC. Translating gives CASSLTSTGANVLTF.

The V gene is TRBV7-9, the J gene TRBJ2-7; 9 positions match TRBD1. The V gene's germline CDR1 is SEHNR and CDR2 FQNEAQ (reference sequence). The CDR3 runs to 17 residues. Trimming cost V 5 bases and J 1 base; bases outside gene matches: 12. The CDR3 region is CASSAAHGTGLSYEQYF. CDR3 coding DNA: TGTGCCAGCAGCGCCGCCCACGGGACAGGGTTATCCTACGAGCAGTACTTC.

This clonotype was observed a handful of times. V usage is TRBV20-1 and J usage is TRBJ1-6; D is ambiguous. V dropped 1 base and J dropped 9 bases, with 13 bases sitting between them. CDR3 size: 14 residues. Germline lookup yields CDR1 DFQATT and CDR2 SNEGSKA (reference sequence). The CDR3 DNA sequence: TGCAGTGCTAGAGGGGCCATCGTAGGTTCACCCCTCCACTTT. Protein sequence: CSARGAIVGSPLHF.

This clonotype was recorded a few times. V and J are TRBV7-9 and TRBJ2-7; D unclear. V lost 4 bases and J lost 7, with 11 bases in between. This CDR3 has 12 residues. Germline CDR1 reads SEHNR; CDR2 reads FQNEAQ (reference sequence). DNA of the CDR3: TGTGCCAGCAGCTCCCCAGGCCGGGAGCAGTACTTC. Translating gives CASSSPGREQYF.

V usage is TRBV3-1 and J usage is TRBJ1-3; no clear D gene. The CDR3 loop spans 17 amino acids. Looked up from germline, CDR1 is LGHDT and CDR2 is YNNKEL (reference sequence). V gave up 4 bases and J gave up 0 bases, with 16 bases separating them. CDR3 residues: CASSRNLFTASGNTIYF. As DNA, the CDR3 is TGTGCCAGCAGCCGAAATCTGTTTACTGCCTCTGGAAACACCATATATTTT.

This clonotype showed up just a few times. The chain recombines TRBV20-1 with TRBJ2-3; no firm D call. CDR3 length: 13 residues. V was cut by 4 bases and J by 3 bases, with 11 bases left in between. CDR1 is DFQATT and CDR2 is SNEGSKA in the germline V gene (reference sequence). CDR3 region: CSAIHFSTDTQYF. The CDR3 DNA reads as TGCAGTGCTATACATTTCTCTACAGATACGCAGTATTTT.

The chain uses TRBV29-1 and TRBJ1-5, with TRBD1 identical over 8 bases. V was clipped by 5 bases and J by 0 bases; unmatched bases: 6. CDR1 SQVTM and CDR2 ANQGSEA come from the germline V gene. The CDR3 length is 15 residues. The CDR3 sequence: CSVSQGADSNQPQHF. CDR3 nucleotides: TGCAGCGTTTCCCAGGGGGCCGATAGCAATCAGCCCCAGCATTTT.

This sequence joins TRBV4-3 and TRBJ1-1; possibly TRBD1 for D (5 bases). From germline, CDR1 is LGHNA and CDR2 YSLEER. The CDR3 totals 18 residues. V was cut by 2 bases and J by 1 base, with 20 bases left in between. The CDR3 DNA sequence: TGCGCCAGCAGCCAACCTCTAGGACAAGAACGTCCGAACACTGAAGCTTTCTTT. It is translated as CASSQPLGQERPNTEAFF.

The V call is TRBV4-1, the J call TRBJ2-3; TRBD2 matches 9 bases. The CDR3 has 14 residues. V shed 7 bases and J 3 bases; nucleotides not matched to a gene: 5. Germline V gene data show CDR1 as MGHRA and CDR2 as YSYEKL. This chain's CDR3 is CASMGAGGTDTQYF. The DNA for the CDR3 is TGCGCCAGCATGGGGGCGGGAGGGACAGATACGCAGTATTTT.

This clonotype has more than one count but fewer than ten. The chain joins TRBV5-1 to TRBJ2-2, with D perhaps TRBD1 (5 bases). Trimming removed 5 bases from V and 1 base from J, with 6 bases in between. The CDR3 runs 13 residues. Germline values: CDR1 SGHRS, CDR2 YFSETQ. The CDR3 DNA follows: TGCGCCAGCAGTACAGGGAACACCGGGGAGCTGTTTTTT. Protein sequence: CASSTGNTGELFF. The entire variable domain, with the rest obtained from reference TRBV5-1 and TRBJ2-2, is as follows: KAGVTQTPRYLIKTRGQQVTLSCSPISGHRSVSWYQQTPGQGLQFLFEYFSETQRNKGNFPGRFSGRQFSNSRSEMNVSTLELGDSALYLCASSTGNTGELFFGEGSRLTVL.